This is a list of T cell receptor beta chains from one sample in a study of shared clonotypes between healthy human individuals. Produced via immunoSEQ multiplex PCR; TCRdb's table is partial and in-frame only. This table has a few hundred thousand clones, roughly 96% appearing once. Material: memory CD8+ T cells sorted from blood. These receptors were obtained from a young man in good health. CDR3s include the opening cysteine and the closing phenylalanine or tryptophan. The order of the fields is D gene, V gene, J gene, clone size, CDR3 DNA, CDR3 protein. A D gene is named only where the DNA matches it firmly. Not all rows give a size; the values are once, few, many and, for expanded clones, a class.

>TRBD2|TRBV10-3|TRBJ2-1|-
TGTGCCATCAGTGAGTCGGCTAGCGGGAGGTCAAATGAGCAGTTCTTC
CAISESASGRSNEQFF
>-|TRBV19|TRBJ2-1|once
TGTGCCAGTAGTATAGAGGTGGGTAACTCCTACAATGAGCAGTTCTTC
CASSIEVGNSYNEQFF
>-|TRBV6-4|TRBJ2-1|-
TGTGCCAGCAATCGACGTTGGAGAATGAAGCAGTTCTTC
CASNRRWRMKQFF
>-|TRBV22-1|TRBJ1-4|-
TGTCCTGGGAGCGCACCAATAGGGGGACAACACCCCGCAACTAATGAAAAACTGTTTTTT
CPGSAPIGGQHPATNEKLFF
>-|TRBV19|TRBJ1-4|-
TGTGCCAGTAGTATAGGAGAAAAACTGTTTTTT
CASSIGEKLFF
>-|TRBV19|TRBJ2-7|-
TGTGCCAGTGGAGAGCCCTACGAGCAGTACTTC
CASGEPYEQYF
>TRBD1|TRBV11-3|TRBJ2-7|-
TGTGCCAGCAGCCTCGACAGGGACGAGCAGTACTTC
CASSLDRDEQYF
>-|TRBV28|TRBJ2-1|-
TGTGCCAGCAGTCACCAACCCCCGACAGGTTTCGATGAGCAGTTCTTC
CASSHQPPTGFDEQFF
>TRBD2|TRBV5-4|TRBJ2-3|-
TGTGCCAGCAGCTCGGGACTAGCTAAAACAGATACGCAGTATTTT
CASSSGLAKTDTQYF
>-|TRBV2|TRBJ1-2|-
TGTGCCAGCAGTGAACGTGGTTGGGACAACTATGGCTACACCTTC
CASSERGWDNYGYTF
>-|TRBV10-2|TRBJ1-5|-
TGCGCCAGCAGTGAGTCGGGGGGGGAGTCGAGTCAGCCCCAGCATTTT
CASSESGGESSQPQHF
>-|TRBV30|TRBJ2-1|-
TGTGCCTGGACCGAAAAGCATGAGCAGTTCTTC
CAWTEKHEQFF
>-|TRBV5-6|TRBJ2-3|-
TGTGCCAGCAGCTCAGAGGGCGATAGCACAGATACGCAGTATTTT
CASSSEGDSTDTQYF
>TRBD1|TRBV7-6|TRBJ2-1|-
TGTGCCAGCAGCTTAGTTTTTCGGGCAACAGGGGTCCCCTACAATGAGCAGTTCTTC
CASSLVFRATGVPYNEQFF
>-|TRBV2|TRBJ2-3|-
TGTGCCAGCAAAATGGAGACTACCACCACAGATACGCAGTATTTT
CASKMETTTTDTQYF
>-|TRBV29-1|TRBJ1-4|-
TGCAGCGTTGAAGATCCCGTCAGTGGGGATGAAAAACTGTTTTTT
CSVEDPVSGDEKLFF
>-|TRBV5-1|TRBJ2-1|-
TGCGCCAGCAGCCAACCTAGCAGTGAGCAGTTCTTC
CASSQPSSEQFF
>TRBD1|TRBV6-1|TRBJ2-7|-
TGTGCCAGCAGGACCGGGACAGGGGGACGTTACGAGCAGTACTTC
CASRTGTGGRYEQYF
>-|TRBV7-6|TRBJ1-4|-
TGTGCCAGCAGCCCTGGAGGCAGCTCCAATGAAAAACTGTTTTTT
CASSPGGSSNEKLFF
>-|TRBV28|TRBJ1-1|-
TGTGCCAGCAGTCCTTACGGGGGGAGGGCTTTCTTT
CASSPYGGRAFF
>-|TRBV11-2|TRBJ2-5|-
TGTGCCAGCAGCTTAGTGTACCAAGAGACCCAGTACTTC
CASSLVYQETQYF
>TRBD1|TRBV7-6|TRBJ1-4|-
TGTGCCAGCAGCTTACGGACAGGGGGCGAAACTAATGAAAAACTGTTTTTT
CASSLRTGGETNEKLFF
>-|TRBV5-1|TRBJ2-1|-
TGCGCCAGCAGCATGGAGTGGGGGCAGGATGAGCAGTTCTTC
CASSMEWGQDEQFF
>-|TRBV7-9|TRBJ2-1|-
TGTGCCAGCAACGGGATGGGCAATGAGCAGTTCTTC
CASNGMGNEQFF
>-|TRBV4-1|TRBJ1-3|-
TGCGCCAGCAGCCAACTGGACTCCTCTGGAAACACCATATATTTT
CASSQLDSSGNTIYF
>TRBD1|TRBV4-2|TRBJ1-4|-
TGTGCCAGCAGCCAAGTTAGGGACAGAGGGGAATCACTGTTTTTT
CASSQVRDRGESLFF
>TRBD1|TRBV10-3|TRBJ2-7|-
TGTGCCATCAAGGGGGACAGGGAGGGTTTAAGCTCCTACGAGCAGTACTTC
CAIKGDREGLSSYEQYF
>TRBD1|TRBV7-9|TRBJ1-4|-
TGTGCCAGCAGCCCGGCTCAGGGGGCAACTAATGAAAAACTGTTTTTT
CASSPAQGATNEKLFF
>-|TRBV30|TRBJ2-6|-
TGTGCTTCAACCTCTGGGGCCAACGTCCTGACTTTC
CASTSGANVLTF
>TRBD1|TRBV19|TRBJ1-5|-
TGTGCCAGTAACCGGGACAGGGTCTATAGCAATCAGCCCCAGCATTTT
CASNRDRVYSNQPQHF
>-|TRBV9|TRBJ1-1|-
TGTGCCAGCAGCGTAGAGGCCGGCTTGAACACTGAAGCTTTCTTT
CASSVEAGLNTEAFF
>-|TRBV27|TRBJ2-7|-
TGTGCCAGTAAACGAGGGGCTCTATCTTCGAACTACGAGCAGTACTTC
CASKRGALSSNYEQYF
>-|TRBV18|TRBJ2-7|once
TGTGCCAGCTCACCCAGTAGGGACGCCTACGAGCAGTACTTC
CASSPSRDAYEQYF
>TRBD2|TRBV6-1|TRBJ2-1|once
TGTGCCAGCGAAGTAGGGACTAGCGGGAGCTATGAGCAGTTCTTC
CASEVGTSGSYEQFF
>-|TRBV7-8|TRBJ2-5|-
TGTGCCAGCAGCTTAGAGCGAGAGACCCAGTACTTC
CASSLERETQYF
>-|TRBV14|TRBJ2-7|once
TGTGCCAGCAGCCATATCGAGGACCCCTACGAGCAGTACTTC
CASSHIEDPYEQYF
>TRBD2|TRBV7-3|TRBJ2-1|few
TGTGCCAGCAGCTCCGGGACTAGCAATGAGCAGTTCTTC
CASSSGTSNEQFF
>-|TRBV28|TRBJ1-4|-
TGTGCCAGCAGTTTATACGTGGTCCCCGCAACTAATGAAAAACTGTTTTTT
CASSLYVVPATNEKLFF
>-|TRBV28|TRBJ2-2|-
TGTGCCAGCAGCCGGGGGCGGGTTGCGAACACCGGGGAGCTGTTTTTT
CASSRGRVANTGELFF
>-|TRBV27|TRBJ1-2|once
TGTGCCAGCAGTTTATCCGTGGACAGATTCTATGGCTACACCTTC
CASSLSVDRFYGYTF
>-|TRBV6-5|TRBJ2-2|-
TGTGCCAGCAGGCAACAGGGAATTACCGGGGAGCTGTTTTTT
CASRQQGITGELFF
>TRBD2|TRBV28|TRBJ2-2|once
TGTGCCAGCAGGGAGGCGGGGGCCGGGGAGCTGTTTTTT
CASREAGAGELFF
>-|TRBV25-1|TRBJ2-2|-
TGTGCCAGCAGTGATGACAGGACAAACACCGGGGAGCTGTTTTTT
CASSDDRTNTGELFF
>-|TRBV5-6|TRBJ1-1|-
TGTGCCAGCAGCTCCCACAGGGTTACTGAAGCTTTCTTT
CASSSHRVTEAFF
>-|TRBV28|TRBJ2-1|-
TGTGCCAGCAGTTCCACACCCGGTGAGCAGTTCTTC
CASSSTPGEQFF
>TRBD2|TRBV7-9|TRBJ2-1|-
TGTGCCAGCGGTCGTAGCGGGGGCTACAATGAGCAGTTCTTC
CASGRSGGYNEQFF
>TRBD1|TRBV5-1|TRBJ2-3|-
TGCGCCAGCAGCTTGTCCCCGGGACAGGGCACAGATACGCAGTATTTT
CASSLSPGQGTDTQYF
>-|TRBV28|TRBJ1-5|-
TGTGCCAGCAGTTTATGGGGATTGACGGGTAATCAGCCCCAGCATTTT
CASSLWGLTGNQPQHF
>-|TRBV19|TRBJ1-5|-
TGTGCCAGTAGTATCCGACAGGGCAATCAGCCCCAGCATTTT
CASSIRQGNQPQHF
>TRBD2|TRBV2|TRBJ2-5|-
TGTGCCAGCAGCCCCTATGGACTAGCGGGGCAAGAGACCCAGTACTTC
CASSPYGLAGQETQYF
>-|TRBV28|TRBJ2-7|-
TGTGCCAGCAATCTAGCGAACGAGCAGTACTTC
CASNLANEQYF
>-|TRBV30|TRBJ2-3|-
TGTGCCTGGGATGGGGGAAGCACAGATACGCAGTATTTT
CAWDGGSTDTQYF